Listed here are 16 T cell receptor beta chains from one sample, sequenced in a study of shared T cell receptors in the human thymus. TCRdb's copy holds only in-frame clones and misses some; the assay was immunoSEQ multiplex PCR. The sample lists about 380,000 clones, just under 95% occurring once. Source material: thymocytes. The origin of the receptors is a human donor.

V usage is TRBV15 and J usage is TRBJ1-1; D perhaps matches TRBD1 (6 bases). The V end lost 1 base, the J end lost 5 bases, and 11 bases lay between the germline ends. Germline loops: CDR1 LNHNV, CDR2 YYDKDF (reference sequence). The CDR3 spans 14 residues. In DNA, the CDR3 is TGTGCCACCAGCAGAGTACAGGGCACTACTGAAGCTTTCTTT. It codes for CATSRVQGTTEAFF.

The chain recombines TRBV6-4 with TRBJ1-2; 10 bases are shared with TRBD1. The CDR3 length is 17 residues. V lost 2 bases to trimming and J lost 8 bases; unmatched junction nucleotides: 14. Per germline, CDR1 MRHNA and CDR2 SNTAGT. Here the CDR3 reads CASSDTVTGTGDKGYTF. The CDR3 DNA is TGTGCCAGCAGTGACACTGTTACCGGGACAGGGGATAAGGGCTACACCTTC.

This chain connects TRBV5-3 to TRBJ1-2, with a weak D call TRBD1 (5 bases). TRBV5-3 is an open reading frame, and its role is uncertain. Between the trimmed V and J ends, which lost 8 bases and 8 bases, there was a span of 22 bases. The CDR3 runs 14 residues. The CDR3 sequence: CASSFAPGNRGYTF. The DNA for the CDR3 is TGTGCCAGCAGTTTTGCTCCAGGGAACCGAGGCTACACCTTC.

This rearrangement joins TRBV27 to TRBJ2-4, with 11 bases that match TRBD2. Losses at the gene ends were 2 bases for V and 8 bases for J; bases not matched to a gene: 2. Germline CDR1 reads MNHEY; CDR2 reads SMNVEV (reference sequence). The CDR3 contains 14 residues. For the CDR3, the DNA is TGTGCCAGCAGTTTAACTAGCGGGAGAGACATTCAGTACTTC. As protein: CASSLTSGRDIQYF.

V and J are TRBV28 and TRBJ1-1, with a weak D call TRBD1 (6 bases). V lost 6 bases to trimming and J lost 3 bases, with 11 bases between them. Germline values: CDR1 MDHEN, CDR2 SYDVKM. This CDR3 contains 13 residues. The CDR3 DNA follows: TGTGCCAGCAGCCCCCCAGGGGACACTGAAGCTTTCTTT. Its translation: CASSPPGDTEAFF. The full variable domain, its missing parts supplied by reference TRBV28 and TRBJ1-1, is DVKVTQSSRYLVKRTGEKVFLECVQDMDHENMFWYRQDPGLGLRLIYFSYDVKMKEKGDIPEGYSVSREKKERFSLILESASTNQTSMYLCASSPPGDTEAFFGQGTRLTVV.

The CDR3 here is CASSIRTGGTDTQYF. The DNA of the CDR3 is TGTGCCAGCAGCATACGGACAGGGGGCACAGATACGCAGTATTTT. The chain has TRBV5-6 and TRBJ2-3; TRBD1 aligns across 9 bases. CDR1 SGHDT and CDR2 YYEEEE come from the germline V gene. V trimming: 4 bases; J trimming: 1 base; junction bases outside the gene matches: 4. This CDR3 spans 15 amino acids.

This chain links TRBV27 with TRBJ1-5, with D unresolved. Looked up from germline, CDR1 is MNHEY and CDR2 is SMNVEV (reference sequence). Trimming cost V 2 bases and J 4 bases, with 9 bases left between them. The CDR3 length is 14 residues. CDR3 protein: CASSLESRNQPQHF. CDR3 nucleotides: TGTGCCAGCAGTTTAGAATCGCGAAATCAGCCCCAGCATTTT.

This rearrangement joins TRBV6-1 to TRBJ1-1; D is ambiguous. There are 16 residues in the CDR3. Germline V gene data show CDR1 as MNHNS and CDR2 as SASEGT. Trimming took off 3 bases at V and 1 base at J, with 15 bases between the two ends. The CDR3, as DNA: TGTGCCAGCAGTGAGTGGTTGGGAACGGGGAACACTGAAGCTTTCTTT. It is translated as CASSEWLGTGNTEAFF.

This chain links TRBV28 with TRBJ1-5, with D unclear. There are 13 residues in the CDR3. Looked up from germline, CDR1 is MDHEN and CDR2 is SYDVKM. With 5 bases removed from V and 4 bases from J, the gap between germline ends came to 9 bases. The DNA of the CDR3 is TGTGCCAGCAGTGTCAGAGGGAATCAGCCCCAGCATTTT. Amino acids: CASSVRGNQPQHF. The entire variable domain, with the rest obtained from reference TRBV28 and TRBJ1-5, is as follows: DVKVTQSSRYLVKRTGEKVFLECVQDMDHENMFWYRQDPGLGLRLIYFSYDVKMKEKGDIPEGYSVSREKKERFSLILESASTNQTSMYLCASSVRGNQPQHFGDGTRLSIL.

The chain links TRBV21-1 to TRBJ2-1; the table assigns TRBD1, which was not confirmed against the DNA. TRBV21-1 is a pseudogene segment. The CDR3 covers 15 residues. The CDR3 nucleotides read TGTGCCAGCACCATGGGGGCTAGCAACGGCAATGAGCAGTTCTTC. Its protein product is CASTMGASNGNEQFF.

The genes are TRBV11-3 and TRBJ2-5; 11 bases are shared with TRBD1. J was trimmed by 5 bases and V by 8 bases; bases with no gene match: 10. In germline, CDR1 is SGHNT, CDR2 YENEEA. The CDR3 is made up of 15 amino acids. In DNA form, the CDR3 reads TGTGCCAGCTCTTTAAGACGGGACAGGGGGGAGACCCAGTACTTC. Translating gives CASSLRRDRGETQYF.

The chain links TRBV27 to TRBJ2-3; TRBD2 matches 9 bases. Germline V CDR1 and CDR2: MNHEY, SMNVEV (reference sequence). The CDR3 contains 16 residues. The J segment lost 3 bases and the V segment lost 2 bases, leaving 6 bases of the junction unmatched. The CDR3 DNA reads TGTGCCAGCAGTTTAGGGGCTAGCGGGGATACAGATACGCAGTATTTT. Translated, it gives CASSLGASGDTDTQYF.

This sequence joins TRBV4-3 and TRBJ1-5; 10 bases are a match to TRBD1. This CDR3 is built from 15 residues. The junction had 4 bases not matched to a gene; V was cut back by 3 bases and J by 5 bases. CDR1 and CDR2 (germline): LGHNA, YSLEER. CDR3: CASSQDGTGDQPQHF. CDR3 nucleotide sequence: TGCGCCAGCAGCCAGGACGGGACAGGGGATCAGCCCCAGCATTTT.

The gene calls are TRBV28 and TRBJ2-3, with 7 bases identical to TRBD1. The germline CDR1 and CDR2 sequences are MDHEN and SYDVKM. CDR3 length: 14 amino acids. With V trimmed by 6 bases and J by 1 base, 4 bases remained unmatched. The CDR3 loop reads CASSTDRGTDTQYF. The CDR3 DNA reads TGTGCCAGCAGCACTGACAGGGGCACAGATACGCAGTATTTT.

The V gene is TRBV4-1, the J gene TRBJ2-1; 10 bases map to TRBD2. Germline V gene data show CDR1 as MGHRA and CDR2 as YSYEKL. This CDR3 has 19 residues. V was pared by 2 bases and J by 5 bases, with 15 bases of the junction left unmatched. This CDR3 reads CASSQLLFGTSGEHNEQFF. CDR3 coding DNA: TGCGCCAGCAGCCAACTCCTCTTTGGTACTAGCGGGGAGCACAATGAGCAGTTCTTC.

This chain connects TRBV29-1 to TRBJ1-1; D might be TRBD1 (6 bases). This CDR3 spans 12 amino acids. The germline gives CDR1 SQVTM, CDR2 ANQGSEA. V was trimmed by 5 bases and J by 5 bases, leaving 12 bases between them. In DNA form, the CDR3 reads TGCAGCGTTCAGGGGAGGGAGACTGAAGCTTTCTTT. It codes for CSVQGRETEAFF.